This T cell receptor (beta chain) stems from a study of CD8 T cells in Susac syndrome. This CDR3 is 13 amino acids long. CDR1 and CDR2 (germline): LGHNA, YSLEER. Trimming left V 1 base short and J 12 bases short, with 12 bases between. With random hexamers, reverse transcription was performed on about 0.45 to 1 ug of RNA. TCRdb reprocessed the immunoSEQ multiplex PCR reads with MiXCR, giving one entry per CDR3 protein. The sample holds about 300,000 distinct CDR3 sequences, 75% to 90% seen once. The gene calls are TRBV4-3 and TRBJ1-4, with D unclear. The sequencing input was CD8+ T cells from PBMCs. The TCR originated in a human donor with multiple sclerosis. CDR3 region: CASSQVFGMELFF. CDR3 sequence (DNA): TGCGCCAGCAGCCAAGTTTTTGGGATGGAACTGTTTTTT.